This is a list of T cell receptor beta chains from one sample in a study of blood T cells in healthy people across ages. A single record per CDR3 protein comes from TCRdb applying MiXCR to the 5' RACE reads. The sample records approximately 780,000 distinct CDR3 sequences, around 24% being singletons. This sample was shared with a second study, whose subject was T cells of mothers and their children.

The sample taken for sequencing was blood. Receptor source: a boy aged 10-17 years in good health. The CDR3 runs from the conserved cysteine through the conserved F or W. D genes are given only for firm matches. A row's size may be missing; if present it is once, few, many or a size class.

J gene: TRBJ2-3; D gene: NA; clone size: few; V gene: TRBV4-1; CDR3 protein: CASSLSGPSTDTQYF; CDR3 DNA: TGCGCCAGCAGCCTTTCCGGACCCAGCACAGATACGCAGTATTTT
J gene: TRBJ2-1; D gene: TRBD1; clone size: NA; V gene: TRBV29-1; CDR3 protein: CSAPGTGLDEQFF; CDR3 DNA: TGCAGCGCCCCCGGGACAGGGCTAGATGAGCAGTTCTTC
J gene: TRBJ1-4; D gene: NA; clone size: NA; V gene: TRBV18; CDR3 protein: CASSPPSGYEKLFF; CDR3 DNA: TGTGCCAGCTCACCACCTTCCGGGTATGAAAAACTGTTTTTT
J gene: TRBJ2-5; D gene: NA; clone size: many; V gene: TRBV7-2; CDR3 protein: CASSWRGVQETQYF; CDR3 DNA: TGTGCCAGCAGCTGGCGGGGTGTTCAAGAGACCCAGTACTTC
J gene: TRBJ2-5; D gene: NA; clone size: few; V gene: TRBV6-6; CDR3 protein: CASSYQQGRETQYF; CDR3 DNA: TGTGCCAGCAGTTACCAACAGGGGAGGGAGACCCAGTACTTC
J gene: TRBJ1-4; D gene: TRBD1; clone size: once; V gene: TRBV29-1; CDR3 protein: CRPYRQGAPRKTVF; CDR3 DNA: TGCAGACCATATAGACAGGGGGCGCCGAGAAAAACTGTTTTT
J gene: TRBJ2-3; D gene: TRBD2; clone size: NA; V gene: TRBV5-1; CDR3 protein: CASSSHTGGAGTDTQYF; CDR3 DNA: TGCGCCAGCAGCTCCCACACCGGGGGGGCCGGCACAGATACGCAGTATTTT
J gene: TRBJ1-4; D gene: TRBD1; clone size: few; V gene: TRBV12-3/TRBV12-4; CDR3 protein: CASILQGASEKLFF; CDR3 DNA: TGTGCCAGCATCCTACAGGGGGCAAGTGAAAAACTGTTTTTT
J gene: TRBJ1-2; D gene: NA; clone size: few; V gene: TRBV28; CDR3 protein: CASSYDNYGYTF; CDR3 DNA: TGTGCCAGCAGTTACGACAACTATGGCTACACCTTC
J gene: TRBJ1-2; D gene: NA; clone size: few; V gene: TRBV5-1; CDR3 protein: CASSQEGTPIFNYGYTF; CDR3 DNA: TGCGCCAGCAGTCAAGAGGGGACCCCTATCTTCAACTATGGCTACACCTTC
J gene: TRBJ2-7; D gene: TRBD1; clone size: NA; V gene: TRBV29-1; CDR3 protein: CSVEQGVPYEQYF; CDR3 DNA: TGCAGCGTTGAACAGGGGGTCCCTTACGAGCAGTACTTC
J gene: TRBJ1-2; D gene: NA; clone size: once; V gene: TRBV7-9; CDR3 protein: CASSDTSNGGYGYTF; CDR3 DNA: TGTGCCAGCAGCGACACTTCTAACGGAGGCTATGGCTACACCTTC
J gene: TRBJ1-1; D gene: NA; clone size: NA; V gene: TRBV3-1; CDR3 protein: CASSQVEGEAFF; CDR3 DNA: TGTGCCAGCAGCCAAGTTGAAGGGGAAGCTTTCTTT
J gene: TRBJ1-2; D gene: NA; clone size: NA; V gene: TRBV4-1; CDR3 protein: CASSRSERSIGYTF; CDR3 DNA: TGCGCCAGCAGCCGAAGTGAACGGTCGATTGGCTACACCTTC
J gene: TRBJ2-1; D gene: TRBD2; clone size: NA; V gene: TRBV20-1; CDR3 protein: CSALSGGGNEQFF; CDR3 DNA: TGCAGTGCCCTGAGCGGGGGCGGCAATGAGCAGTTCTTC
J gene: TRBJ2-1; D gene: NA; clone size: NA; V gene: TRBV20-1; CDR3 protein: CSAGELGSNNEQFF; CDR3 DNA: TGCAGTGCTGGAGAACTGGGATCCAACAATGAGCAGTTCTTC
J gene: TRBJ2-5; D gene: NA; clone size: many; V gene: TRBV9; CDR3 protein: CASSPRGSQETQYF; CDR3 DNA: TGTGCCAGCTCACCACGGGGGTCCCAAGAGACCCAGTACTTC
J gene: TRBJ2-7; D gene: NA; clone size: NA; V gene: TRBV4-1; CDR3 protein: CASSHAPVSYEQYF; CDR3 DNA: TGCGCCAGCAGCCATGCTCCGGTATCCTACGAGCAGTACTTC
J gene: TRBJ2-5; D gene: NA; clone size: NA; V gene: TRBV6-6; CDR3 protein: CAGSYPSETQYF; CDR3 DNA: TGTGCCGGCAGTTACCCCTCCGAGACCCAGTACTTC
J gene: TRBJ2-1; D gene: NA; clone size: few; V gene: TRBV5-5; CDR3 protein: CASSGYRSLSYNEQFF; CDR3 DNA: TGTGCCAGCAGCGGATACAGGAGTTTATCCTACAATGAGCAGTTCTTC
J gene: TRBJ2-1; D gene: TRBD2; clone size: NA; V gene: TRBV20-1; CDR3 protein: CSALLLAAAYNEQFF; CDR3 DNA: TGCAGTGCCCTCCTACTAGCGGCCGCCTACAATGAGCAGTTCTTC
J gene: TRBJ2-1; D gene: TRBD2; clone size: NA; V gene: TRBV4-3; CDR3 protein: CAGSPQREVGDEQFF; CDR3 DNA: TGCGCCGGCAGCCCCCAGCGGGAGGTGGGGGATGAGCAGTTCTTC
J gene: TRBJ1-1; D gene: NA; clone size: few; V gene: TRBV7-2; CDR3 protein: CASSVKNTEAFF; CDR3 DNA: TGTGCCAGCAGCGTTAAGAACACTGAAGCTTTCTTT
J gene: TRBJ2-3; D gene: TRBD2; clone size: NA; V gene: TRBV10-3; CDR3 protein: CAISGSAGGRTSTDTQYF; CDR3 DNA: TGTGCCATCAGTGGATCTGCGGGGGGAAGAACTAGCACAGATACGCAGTATTTT
J gene: TRBJ2-7; D gene: NA; clone size: few; V gene: TRBV12-3/TRBV12-4; CDR3 protein: CASSHQPRSSNYEQYF; CDR3 DNA: TGTGCCAGCAGTCATCAACCTCGTAGTTCGAACTACGAGCAGTACTTC
J gene: TRBJ2-5; D gene: TRBD2; clone size: NA; V gene: TRBV11-2; CDR3 protein: CASSPTSVRETQYF; CDR3 DNA: TGTGCCAGCAGCCCCACTAGCGTTAGAGAGACCCAGTACTTC
J gene: TRBJ1-1; D gene: NA; clone size: NA; V gene: TRBV12-3/TRBV12-4; CDR3 protein: CASSLRQSTEAFF; CDR3 DNA: TGTGCCAGCAGTTTGAGGCAAAGCACTGAAGCTTTCTTT
J gene: TRBJ2-6; D gene: TRBD1; clone size: few; V gene: TRBV4-1; CDR3 protein: CASSQGSTGTGANVLTF; CDR3 DNA: TGCGCCAGCAGCCAGGGCTCGACAGGGACTGGGGCCAACGTCCTGACTTTC
J gene: TRBJ2-1; D gene: NA; clone size: NA; V gene: TRBV5-1; CDR3 protein: CASRPGTPEGNEQFF; CDR3 DNA: TGCGCCAGCAGGCCCGGGACCCCGGAGGGCAATGAGCAGTTCTTC
J gene: TRBJ2-1; D gene: NA; clone size: few; V gene: TRBV25-1; CDR3 protein: CASSDSSYNEQLF; CDR3 DNA: TGTGCCAGCAGTGACTCCTCCTACAATGAGCAGCTCTTC
J gene: TRBJ2-7; D gene: NA; clone size: few; V gene: TRBV5-1; CDR3 protein: CASSLAAVGSYEQYF; CDR3 DNA: TGCGCCAGCAGCTTGGCGGCTGTGGGCTCCTACGAGCAGTACTTC
J gene: TRBJ2-1; D gene: NA; clone size: NA; V gene: TRBV2; CDR3 protein: CASRTDNEQFF; CDR3 DNA: TGTGCCAGCAGAACCGACAATGAGCAGTTCTTC
J gene: TRBJ1-5; D gene: TRBD1; clone size: NA; V gene: TRBV5-1; CDR3 protein: CASSPGPGQGRSNQPQHF; CDR3 DNA: TGCGCCAGCAGCCCTGGACCGGGACAGGGTCGAAGCAATCAGCCCCAGCATTTT
J gene: TRBJ1-1; D gene: NA; clone size: few; V gene: TRBV12-3/TRBV12-4; CDR3 protein: CASSQWWGDTEAFF; CDR3 DNA: TGTGCCAGCAGTCAATGGTGGGGGGACACTGAAGCTTTCTTT
J gene: TRBJ1-4; D gene: NA; clone size: NA; V gene: TRBV12-3/TRBV12-4; CDR3 protein: CASRTSGAREKLFF; CDR3 DNA: TGTGCCAGCCGAACGTCAGGGGCCCGCGAAAAACTGTTTTTT
J gene: TRBJ1-2; D gene: TRBD1; clone size: NA; V gene: TRBV2; CDR3 protein: CASRQADRGPQYGYTF; CDR3 DNA: TGTGCCAGCAGGCAGGCGGACAGGGGGCCCCAATATGGCTACACCTTC
J gene: TRBJ2-5; D gene: NA; clone size: NA; V gene: TRBV9; CDR3 protein: CASTTLGGQETQYF; CDR3 DNA: TGTGCCAGCACCACACTAGGGGGCCAAGAGACCCAGTACTTC
J gene: TRBJ2-1; D gene: NA; clone size: NA; V gene: TRBV5-1; CDR3 protein: CASSLLSPYNEQFF; CDR3 DNA: TGCGCCAGCAGCTTGCTGAGCCCCTACAATGAGCAGTTCTTC
J gene: TRBJ1-2; D gene: NA; clone size: NA; V gene: TRBV11-2; CDR3 protein: CASSSGAVAYGYTF; CDR3 DNA: TGTGCCAGCAGCTCCGGGGCGGTGGCCTATGGCTACACCTTC
J gene: TRBJ2-6; D gene: NA; clone size: few; V gene: TRBV2; CDR3 protein: CASSGRGGGANVLTF; CDR3 DNA: TGTGCCAGCAGTGGCCGGGGTGGCGGGGCCAACGTCCTGACTTTC
J gene: TRBJ2-3; D gene: NA; clone size: few; V gene: TRBV29-1; CDR3 protein: CSVLRAGQEMSTDTQYF; CDR3 DNA: TGCAGCGTTCTTAGAGCGGGACAGGAGATGAGCACAGATACGCAGTATTTT
J gene: TRBJ2-1; D gene: NA; clone size: few; V gene: TRBV30; CDR3 protein: CAGWGGHEQFF; CDR3 DNA: TGTGCGGGGTGGGGCGGGCATGAGCAGTTCTTC
J gene: TRBJ1-5; D gene: NA; clone size: few; V gene: TRBV12-3/TRBV12-4; CDR3 protein: CASSLGESNQPQHF; CDR3 DNA: TGTGCCAGCAGTTTAGGGGAGAGCAATCAGCCCCAGCATTTT
J gene: TRBJ1-5; D gene: NA; clone size: NA; V gene: TRBV7-2; CDR3 protein: CASSLGSPRRNQPQHF; CDR3 DNA: TGTGCCAGCAGCTTGGGGTCCCCACGGCGCAATCAGCCCCAGCATTTT
J gene: TRBJ2-1; D gene: NA; clone size: NA; V gene: TRBV12-3/TRBV12-4; CDR3 protein: CASSLGTSHYNEQFF; CDR3 DNA: TGTGCCAGCAGTTTGGGGACATCCCACTACAATGAGCAGTTCTTC
J gene: TRBJ2-1; D gene: NA; clone size: NA; V gene: TRBV7-8; CDR3 protein: CASSLERNSYNEQFF; CDR3 DNA: TGTGCCAGCAGCCTAGAGCGGAACTCCTACAATGAGCAGTTCTTC
J gene: TRBJ2-2; D gene: TRBD2; clone size: NA; V gene: TRBV3-1; CDR3 protein: CASSPGLAGASEELFF; CDR3 DNA: TGTGCCAGCAGCCCGGGACTAGCGGGGGCCTCGGAGGAGCTGTTTTTT
J gene: TRBJ2-2; D gene: NA; clone size: many; V gene: TRBV29-1; CDR3 protein: CSVGRAGELFF; CDR3 DNA: TGCAGCGTTGGTAGGGCCGGGGAGCTGTTTTTT
J gene: TRBJ1-1; D gene: TRBD1; clone size: NA; V gene: TRBV5-1; CDR3 protein: CASSPRGQGASEAFF; CDR3 DNA: TGCGCCAGCAGCCCTCGTGGACAGGGGGCGAGTGAAGCTTTCTTT
J gene: TRBJ2-7; D gene: NA; clone size: NA; V gene: TRBV20-1; CDR3 protein: CSARDLGLSYEQYF; CDR3 DNA: TGCAGTGCTAGAGATCTGGGTCTCTCCTACGAGCAGTACTTC
J gene: TRBJ1-6; D gene: NA; clone size: NA; V gene: TRBV3-1; CDR3 protein: CASSPRTAIPLHF; CDR3 DNA: TGTGCCAGCAGCCCCCGGACAGCGATCCCCCTCCACTTT
J gene: TRBJ1-2; D gene: TRBD1; clone size: NA; V gene: TRBV11-2; CDR3 protein: CASTQQGDNYGYTF; CDR3 DNA: TGTGCCAGCACCCAGCAGGGGGACAACTATGGCTACACCTTC
J gene: TRBJ2-5; D gene: TRBD2; clone size: few; V gene: TRBV6-5; CDR3 protein: CASSYTAGGPPETQYF; CDR3 DNA: TGTGCCAGCAGTTACACGGCGGGGGGGCCCCCAGAGACCCAGTACTTC
J gene: TRBJ1-2; D gene: TRBD1; clone size: few; V gene: TRBV7-9; CDR3 protein: CASSLSGGAINGYTF; CDR3 DNA: TGTGCCAGCAGCTTATCAGGGGGCGCGATTAATGGCTACACCTTC
J gene: TRBJ2-1; D gene: TRBD2; clone size: few; V gene: TRBV7-9; CDR3 protein: CASSRTDINGGEENEQFF; CDR3 DNA: TGTGCCAGCAGCCGGACGGATATAAACGGGGGGGAGGAAAATGAGCAGTTCTTC